These 28 T cell receptor beta chains were sequenced from one sample in a study of T cells in tumors after PD-1 blockade. Produced via immunoSEQ multiplex PCR; TCRdb's table is partial and in-frame only. The data contain some 48,000 clones, 75% to 80% of them singletons. The starting material was PBMCs, obtained before anti-PD-1 treatment. Receptors originate from a human donor with basal cell carcinoma.

This clone has only one observation. The rearrangement joins TRBV10-3 to TRBJ1-6; no definite D call. This CDR3 is built from 15 residues. Germline assignment: CDR1 ENHRY and CDR2 SYGVKD. V shed 4 bases and J shed 8 bases, with 15 bases lying between them. The CDR3 region is CAISVLVAGDSPLHF. In nucleotides, the CDR3 is TGTGCCATCAGTGTACTAGTGGCGGGTGATTCACCCCTCCACTTT.

The chain links TRBV27 to TRBJ2-7; 11 bases are shared with TRBD2. The germline V gene has CDR1 MNHEY and CDR2 SMNVEV (reference sequence). V lost 7 bases, J lost 4 bases, and 9 bases stayed unmatched. CDR3 length equals 15 residues. CDR3 DNA sequence: TGTGCCAGCACCCATAGCGGGGGGGCCAGTTACGAGCAGTACTTC. Its translation is CASTHSGGASYEQYF.

The chain combines TRBV18 with TRBJ1-1; tentatively, D is TRBD1 (5 bases). Per germline, CDR1 KGHSH and CDR2 LQKENI. V shed 3 bases and J shed 4 bases, with 12 bases lying between them. This CDR3 contains 14 residues. The CDR3 DNA reads as TGTGCCAGCTCACCGTCCTCGGGGGGCACTGAAGCTTTCTTT. Protein sequence: CASSPSSGGTEAFF. Supplemented by reference TRBV18 and TRBJ1-1, the full variable domain reads NAGVMQNPRHLVRRRGQEARLRCSPMKGHSHVYWYRQLPEEGLKFMVYLQKENIIDESGMPKERFSAEFPKEGPSILRIQQVVRGDSAAYFCASSPSSGGTEAFFGQGTRLTVV.

J is TRBJ1-5 and V is TRBV7-9; D call uncertain. This CDR3 is built from 18 residues. Trimming took 3 bases from V and 3 from J, leaving 21 bases between them. CDR1 and CDR2 from the germline V gene are SEHNR and FQNEAQ (reference sequence). The CDR3 coding sequence is TGTGCCAGCAGCTTCGTGCCATTATTCAGTCCGCACAATCAGCCCCAGCATTTT. It translates to CASSFVPLFSPHNQPQHF. The full variable domain, in which reference TRBV7-9 and TRBJ1-5 provide the parts outside the CDR3, is DTGVSQNPRHKITKRGQNVTFRCDPISEHNRLYWYRQTLGQGPEFLTYFQNEAQLEKSRLLSDRFSAERPKGSFSTLEIQRTEQGDSAMYLCASSFVPLFSPHNQPQHFGDGTRLSIL.

CDR3 sequence reads: CASSGGLGETQYF. CDR3 DNA: TGTGCCAGCTCAGGGGGGCTCGGAGAGACCCAGTACTTC. The chain is built from TRBV18 and TRBJ2-5; D possibly matches TRBD1 or TRBD2 (6 bases each). The ends were cut back, 5 bases at V and 4 bases at J, with 11 bases in the middle. The CDR3 extends over 13 amino acids. Germline CDR1 KGHSH, CDR2 LQKENI.

CDR3 nucleotides: TGTGCCAGCAGCTTAAGGGGTGAGGGCAACACTGAAGCTTTCTTT. It codes for CASSLRGEGNTEAFF. The rearrangement joins TRBV5-4 to TRBJ1-1; D possibly corresponds to TRBD1 (5 bases). V lost 2 bases to trimming and J lost 2 bases, with 13 bases between them. The length of the CDR3 is 15 residues. CDR1 is SGHNT and CDR2 is YYREEE in the germline V gene (reference sequence).

The V call is TRBV6-5, the J call TRBJ2-7; 8 nucleotides line up with TRBD2. CDR3 length: 14 amino acids. Germline V gene sequence: CDR1 MNHEY, CDR2 SVGAGI. Unmatched junction bases numbered 6, after V lost 5 bases and J lost 3 bases. CDR3 in amino acids: CASSPSGGNYEQYF. The CDR3 region has the DNA TGTGCCAGCAGTCCCAGCGGGGGAAACTACGAGCAGTACTTC.

The chain combines TRBV5-6 with TRBJ1-2; no definite D call. Trimming took off 0 bases at V and 2 bases at J, with 5 bases between the two ends. Germline values: CDR1 SGHDT, CDR2 YYEEEE. This CDR3 contains 13 residues. This CDR3 is CASSLEGNYGYTF. DNA of the CDR3: TGTGCCAGCAGCTTGGAGGGCAACTATGGCTACACCTTC.

The CDR3 spells CASSQEDLAGDDEQYF. The CDR3 nucleotides are TGTGCCAGCAGCCAAGAGGACCTAGCGGGGGACGACGAGCAGTACTTC. V is TRBV14 and J is TRBJ2-7; TRBD2 matches 10 bases. From germline, CDR1 is SGHDN and CDR2 FVKESK. V was clipped by 0 bases and J by 5 bases; unmatched bases: 7. The CDR3 runs 16 residues.

The rearrangement uses TRBV19 and TRBJ1-1; D ambiguous. Germline V gene lookup returns CDR1 LNHDA and CDR2 SQIVND (reference sequence). The V and J ends lost 3 bases and 1 base respectively, with 9 bases between them. The CDR3 sequence is 14 residues long. The CDR3, as DNA: TGTGCCAGTAGTATCGGCCGGGAGAACACTGAAGCTTTCTTT. It yields the protein CASSIGRENTEAFF.

By share of the sample, this clone is medium-sized (0.01 to 0.1%). This chain links TRBV4-1 with TRBJ1-2; D gene uncertain. V gave up 3 bases and J gave up 12 bases, with 17 bases separating them. CDR3 length: 13 residues. CDR1 is MGHRA and CDR2 is YSYEKL in the germline V gene. The CDR3 region is CASSQEVKVRNTF. The CDR3 bases are TGCGCCAGCAGCCAGGAAGTCAAGGTTAGAAACACCTTC.

This sequence joins TRBV20-1 and TRBJ2-3; the match to TRBD2 covers 10 bases. CDR1 is DFQATT, CDR2 SNEGSKA, per germline (reference sequence). V shed 3 bases, J shed 5 bases, and the junction held 11 bases outside the gene matches. CDR3 size: 16 residues. Written as DNA, the CDR3 is TGCAGTGCTAGTGGACTAGCGGACCTCGGTGGAGATACGCAGTATTTT. This gives the protein CSASGLADLGGDTQYF.

The CDR3 region is CANPGTSSSLDEQFF. The CDR3 DNA sequence: TGTGCCAACCCGGGGACTAGCTCTTCCTTAGATGAGCAGTTCTTC. J is TRBJ2-1 and V is TRBV21-1; the table's D call of TRBD2 was not tested on the DNA. TRBV21-1 is noted as a pseudogene. The CDR3 covers 15 residues.

This clone was seen only once. The chain employs TRBV9 and TRBJ2-1; 9 nucleotides match TRBD1. CDR1 and CDR2 from the germline V gene are SGDLS and YYNGEE. V was clipped by 4 bases and J by 10 bases; unmatched bases: 3. This CDR3 has 12 amino acids. CDR3 in DNA: TGTGCCAGCAGCCGACAGGGGGGAGAGCAGTTCTTC. This codes for CASSRQGGEQFF.

The chain is built from TRBV5-5 and TRBJ2-1, with 7 bases matching TRBD2. Germline V gene data show CDR1 as SGHKS and CDR2 as YYEKEE (reference sequence). CDR3 length: 16 amino acids. Unmatched junction bases numbered 10, after V lost 2 bases and J lost 5 bases. This CDR3 reads CASSFSPWGGDNEQFF. The CDR3 DNA sequence: TGTGCCAGCAGCTTCTCCCCTTGGGGGGGGGACAATGAGCAGTTCTTC.

V gene TRBV3-1 (or the pseudogene TRBV3-2) combines with J gene TRBJ2-4; D not certain. The germline V gene encodes CDR1 LGHDT and CDR2 YNNKEL (reference sequence). CDR3 length equals 14 residues. V was pared by 2 bases and J by 4 bases, with 9 bases between. The CDR3 DNA reads TGTGCCAGCAGCCAATCAGACCAGAAAAACATTCAGTACTTC. Translation: CASSQSDQKNIQYF.

The V and J genes are TRBV28 and TRBJ2-7; possible D gene TRBD2, 6 bases. V lost 7 bases and J 2 bases, leaving 15 bases between the germline ends. CDR3 length: 14 residues. Germline V lookup: CDR1 MDHEN, CDR2 SYDVKM. The CDR3 spells CASIMGSGPYEQYF. CDR3 nucleotide sequence: TGTGCCAGCATCATGGGTAGCGGCCCCTACGAGCAGTACTTC.

V is TRBV5-3 and J is TRBJ1-1; D might be TRBD1 (5 bases). TRBV5-3 is an open reading frame, and its role is uncertain. The CDR3 runs to 15 residues. V gave up 0 bases and J gave up 0 bases, with 9 bases separating them. The CDR3 nucleotides are TGTGCCAGAAGCTTGGGACAGATCATGAACACTGAAGCTTTCTTT. Amino acid sequence: CARSLGQIMNTEAFF.

Written as DNA, the CDR3 is TGCAGTGTCTGGGGGGGGTATGGCTACACCTTC. This codes for CSVWGGYGYTF. The chain carries TRBV20-1 and TRBJ1-2; possible D gene TRBD1, 5 bases. The ends were cut back, 7 bases at V and 5 bases at J, with 11 bases in the middle. CDR3 length equals 11 residues. Per the germline V gene, CDR1 is DFQATT and CDR2 is SNEGSKA (reference sequence).

CDR3 DNA: TGTGCCAGCAGTTACTCGGACAGCGGGAGGGCCTCCTACGAGCAGTACTTC. Residues: CASSYSDSGRASYEQYF. V gene TRBV6-2 or TRBV6-3 combines with J gene TRBJ2-7; 10 bases agree with TRBD2. This CDR3 spans 17 amino acids. V trimming: 0 bases; J trimming: 0 bases; junction bases outside the gene matches: 5. CDR1 and CDR2 (germline): MNHEY, SVGEGT.

This clone was recorded many times. This chain connects TRBV28 to TRBJ1-4; D remains unclear. The V end was cut by 5 bases, the J end by 0 bases, with 10 bases between. Germline V gene sequence: CDR1 MDHEN, CDR2 SYDVKM. CDR3 length: 15 amino acids. CDR3 amino acids: CASSEGSATNEKLFF. The DNA of the CDR3 is TGTGCCAGCAGTGAAGGGAGTGCAACTAATGAAAAACTGTTTTTT.

By frequency in the sample, this clone is medium-sized. V is TRBV4-1 and J is TRBJ1-2, with a possible D match to TRBD1 (6 bases). The germline CDR1 and CDR2 sequences are MGHRA and YSYEKL. The CDR3 extends over 14 amino acids. V was clipped by 2 bases and J by 5 bases, with 12 bases between them. The CDR3 nucleotides read TGCGCCAGCAGCCAACCGGACAGTGCATATGGCTACACCTTC. Encoded protein: CASSQPDSAYGYTF.

The chain combines TRBV2 with TRBJ1-6; D call uncertain. V was trimmed by 2 bases and J by 13 bases, leaving 12 bases between them. The CDR3 loop spans 13 amino acids. From germline, CDR1 is SNHLY and CDR2 FYNNEI. CDR3 nucleotide sequence: TGTGCCAGCAGTGAAAATCCGGTCACCCCCCTCCACTTT. Encoded protein: CASSENPVTPLHF.

V gene TRBV28 combines with J gene TRBJ2-4; 7 nucleotides agree with TRBD1. The junction had 10 bases not matched to a gene; V was cut back by 5 bases and J by 0 bases. The CDR3 totals 17 residues. The germline gives CDR1 MDHEN, CDR2 SYDVKM. The CDR3 spells CASSMYEGAGAKNIQYF. CDR3 DNA sequence: TGTGCCAGCAGTATGTACGAGGGGGCCGGAGCCAAAAACATTCAGTACTTC.

This clone turned up a few times. This rearrangement joins TRBV4-1 to TRBJ1-5, with D possibly matching TRBD1 (5 bases). CDR3 length: 16 residues. Germline values: CDR1 MGHRA, CDR2 YSYEKL. V lost 0 bases, J lost 6 bases, and 15 bases lay in between. CDR3: CASSQEGRGARQPQHF. In DNA, the CDR3 is TGCGCCAGCAGCCAAGAAGGAAGAGGGGCGCGTCAGCCCCAGCATTTT.

The CDR3 coding sequence is TGTGCCAGCAGCCAAGATAGCAGGGGGCGTGGCTACACCTTC. Translation gives CASSQDSRGRGYTF. This rearrangement joins TRBV14 to TRBJ1-2; TRBD1 matches 8 bases. Trimming removed 0 bases from V and 7 bases from J; junction bases left unmatched: 4. The CDR3 consists of 14 residues. Germline CDR1 SGHDN, CDR2 FVKESK. The full variable domain, rest sourced from reference TRBV14 and TRBJ1-2, is EAGVTQFPSHSVIEKGQTVTLRCDPISGHDNLYWYRRVMGKEIKFLLHFVKESKQDESGMPNNRFLAERTGGTYSTLKVQPAELEDSGVYFCASSQDSRGRGYTFGSGTRLTVV.

Here the CDR3 reads CASSFRSSSYEQYF. Written as DNA, the CDR3 is TGTGCCAGCAGCTTCAGGAGTTCCTCCTACGAGCAGTACTTC. The chain couples TRBV7-9 to TRBJ2-7, with D hard to call. The CDR3 sequence is 14 residues long. Looked up from germline, CDR1 is SEHNR and CDR2 is FQNEAQ (reference sequence). V gave up 3 bases and J gave up 0 bases, with 9 bases separating them.

The rearrangement joins TRBV18 to TRBJ2-5; D is unclear. The CDR3 has 12 residues. Germline loops: CDR1 KGHSH, CDR2 LQKENI. Trimming stripped 6 bases from V and 1 base from J, with 6 bases between. For the CDR3, the DNA is TGTGCCAGCTCCACGGCCCAAGAGACCCAGTACTTC. Translated, it gives CASSTAQETQYF.